Below are 2 T cell receptor beta chains sequenced from a single sample in a study of CD8 T cells in Susac syndrome. When the RNA was reverse transcribed, random hexamers were used with an input of about 0.5 to 1 ug. TCRdb reanalysed the immunoSEQ multiplex PCR reads using MiXCR and keeps one entry per CDR3 protein. Of 250,000 to 300,000 distinct CDR3 sequences listed, 80% to 90% are singletons. Specimen: CD8+ T cells from PBMCs. Source of these receptors: a human donor with multiple sclerosis.

The chain employs TRBV16 and TRBJ1-2; D might be TRBD1 (5 bases). The ends were cut back, 0 bases at V and 8 bases at J, with 22 bases in the middle. CDR1 is KGHSY and CDR2 is FQNENV in the germline V gene. CDR3 length equals 17 residues. CDR3 loop: CASSQSLLRDPRPGYTF. Written as DNA, the CDR3 is TGTGCCAGCAGCCAATCTCTCCTCCGGGACCCACGCCCAGGCTACACCTTC. The full variable domain, with the rest looked up from reference TRBV16 and TRBJ1-2, is GEEVAQTPKHLVRGEGQKAKLYCAPIKGHSYVFWYQQVLKNEFKFLISFQNENVFDETGMPKERFSAKCLPNSPCSLEIQATKLEDSAVYFCASSQSLLRDPRPGYTFGSGTRLTVV.

This clonotype was seen once. The rearrangement links TRBV27 to TRBJ2-1; D may be TRBD1 or TRBD2 (7 bases each). The CDR3 extends over 11 amino acids. From germline, CDR1 is MNHEY and CDR2 SMNVEV (reference sequence). Between the trimmed V and J ends, which lost 11 bases and 12 bases, there was a span of 17 bases. The CDR3 sequence is CAVRGGGLQFF. As DNA, the CDR3 is TGTGCCGTCAGGGGGGGCGGGCTGCAGTTCTTC.